Below are 22 T cell receptor beta chains sequenced from a single sample in a study of T cells expressing NK-cell markers. For each CDR3 protein, TCRdb gives one entry from its re-call of the 5' RACE reads, without DNA. The sample table includes roughly 450,000 distinct CDR3 sequences. Input material: blood T cells: a sorted CD56 or NKG2C T cell subset, CD4+ or CD8+ T cells, or bulk PBMC T cells (not recorded which). Source of these receptors: a woman in her forties or fifties in good health.

The rearrangement links TRBV6-5 to TRBJ1-3; TCRdb outputs TRBD1, but without DNA this stays unchecked. The germline V gene has CDR1 MNHEY and CDR2 SVGAGI. The length of the CDR3 is 12 residues. This chain's CDR3 is CASSYGGDTIYF.

V gene TRBV7-9 combines with J gene TRBJ1-1; TCRdb indicates TRBD1, and absent DNA this call remains unverified. The germline gives CDR1 SEHNR, CDR2 FQNEAQ (reference sequence). The length of the CDR3 is 14 residues. The CDR3 here is CASILTGAETEAFF.

V is TRBV6-1 and J is TRBJ2-5; no DNA is available, so the TRBD2 call from TCRdb remains unchecked. This CDR3 contains 16 residues. CDR1 and CDR2 (germline): MNHNS, SASEGT. CDR3 sequence: CASRPPGLAGMETQYF.

The chain joins TRBV7-7 to TRBJ2-1. The CDR3 totals 15 residues. Germline V gene sequence: CDR1 SSHAT, CDR2 FNYEAQ (reference sequence). The CDR3: CASSLSSASGNEQFF.

This chain links TRBV29-1 with TRBJ1-1; with no DNA, the TCRdb D assignment of TRBD1 cannot be verified. The CDR3 length is 13 residues. Per germline, CDR1 SQVTM and CDR2 ANQGSEA. The CDR3 loop reads CSSWDRPNTEAFF.

The chain recombines TRBV5-1 with TRBJ2-5. CDR3 length equals 15 residues. Per the germline V gene, CDR1 is SGHRS and CDR2 is YFSETQ. The CDR3 region is CASSLYPYTQETQYF.

The chain joins TRBV12-3 or TRBV12-4 to TRBJ1-6; TCRdb proposes TRBD1, but this gene call is untestable without DNA. This CDR3 is 14 amino acids long. CDR3: CASSFRGDKSPLHF.

This chain links TRBV3-1 with TRBJ1-1; no DNA is available, so the TRBD1 call from TCRdb remains unchecked. The germline gives CDR1 LGHDT, CDR2 YNNKEL (reference sequence). This CDR3 has 19 residues. CDR3 in amino acids: CASSQAPQDKGEKNTEAFF.

The rearrangement joins TRBV9 to TRBJ2-1; TCRdb reports TRBD1, a call that lacks DNA to check it against. The CDR3 loop spans 15 amino acids. The germline CDR1 and CDR2 sequences are SGDLS and YYNGEE. CDR3: CASSSDRSTYNEQFF.

The V call is TRBV7-2, the J call TRBJ2-4. CDR1 is SGHTA, CDR2 FQGNSA, per germline. CDR3 length equals 13 residues. CDR3 sequence reads: CASSLEGWDIQYF.

The chain couples TRBV7-8 to TRBJ2-1. This CDR3 contains 15 residues. Germline V gives CDR1 SGHVS, CDR2 FQNEAQ. The CDR3: CASSPRMGSYNEQFF.

V and J are TRBV5-1 and TRBJ2-3; no DNA is available, so the TRBD1 call from TCRdb remains unchecked. The CDR3 sequence is 16 residues long. Per the germline V gene, CDR1 is SGHRS and CDR2 is YFSETQ. The CDR3 is CASSLGGGAITDTQYF.

The chain links TRBV25-1 to TRBJ2-1; lacking DNA, the TRBD1 call made by TCRdb goes unchecked. The germline V gene encodes CDR1 MGHDK and CDR2 SYGVNS. CDR3 length equals 14 residues. CDR3 protein: CASSTPTGHNEQFF. Supplemented by reference TRBV25-1 and TRBJ2-1, the full variable domain reads EADIYQTPRYLVIGTGKKITLECSQTMGHDKMYWYQQDPGMELHLIHYSYGVNSTEKGDLSSESTVSRIRTEHFPLTLESARPSHTSQYLCASSTPTGHNEQFFGPGTRLTVL.

The V and J genes are TRBV5-4 and TRBJ1-2. There are 15 residues in the CDR3. Germline CDR1 and CDR2: SGHNT and YYREEE (reference sequence). The CDR3 here is CASSPKLGGAEGYTF. The complete variable domain, with remaining parts taken from reference TRBV5-4 and TRBJ1-2, reads ETGVTQSPTHLIKTRGQQVTLRCSSQSGHNTVSWYQQALGQGPQFIFQYYREEENGRGNFPPRFSGLQFPNYSSELNVNALELDDSALYLCASSPKLGGAEGYTFGSGTRLTVV.

CDR3 loop: CVRGVAGEQFF. The chain employs TRBV12-3 or TRBV12-4 and TRBJ2-1; TCRdb lists TRBD2, though no DNA is available to test this call. The CDR3 is 11 residues long.

The rearrangement joins TRBV9 to TRBJ2-1; TCRdb gives TRBD1 as the D gene, but with no DNA this cannot be confirmed. The CDR3 spans 13 residues. Germline lookup yields CDR1 SGDLS and CDR2 YYNGEE. CDR3 in amino acids: CASSGLTGGEQFF.

The rearrangement uses TRBV10-3 and TRBJ2-1. The V gene's germline CDR1 is ENHRY and CDR2 SYGVKD. This CDR3 has 14 residues. This CDR3 is CAIRSGSSYNEQFF.

This chain connects TRBV20-1 to TRBJ1-1; the D call of TRBD1 rests on TCRdb alone, since no DNA is present to check it. This CDR3 is built from 13 residues. CDR1 is DFQATT, CDR2 SNEGSKA, per germline (reference sequence). The CDR3 sequence: CSALRTGAGEAFF.

The chain recombines TRBV3-1 with TRBJ1-3; absent DNA, TCRdb's TRBD1 call cannot be checked. CDR1 and CDR2 (germline): LGHDT, YNNKEL (reference sequence). The CDR3 sequence is 21 residues long. CDR3 sequence reads: CASNRNRERVYKISSGNTIYF. Full variable domain (missing parts from reference TRBV3-1 and TRBJ1-3): DTAVSQTPKYLVTQMGNDKSIKCEQNLGHDTMYWYKQDSKKFLKIMFSYNNKELIINETVPNRFSPKSPDKAHLNLHINSLELGDSAVYFCASNRNRERVYKISSGNTIYFGEGSWLTVV.

The rearrangement uses TRBV11-3 and TRBJ2-1; TCRdb reports TRBD2, a call that lacks DNA to check it against. Germline CDR1 is SGHNT and CDR2 is YENEEA. The CDR3 is made up of 13 amino acids. CDR3 sequence: CASSPSLTYEQFF.

The chain is built from TRBV7-9 and TRBJ2-1; the D call of TRBD1 rests on TCRdb alone, since no DNA is present to check it. Germline V gene sequence: CDR1 SEHNR, CDR2 FQNEAQ (reference sequence). The CDR3 consists of 15 residues. CDR3: CASSLVFRGRNEQFF.

The chain uses TRBV7-7 and TRBJ2-2; TCRdb's D call of TRBD2 is untestable without DNA. CDR1 and CDR2 from the germline V gene are SSHAT and FNYEAQ (reference sequence). The CDR3 consists of 16 residues. CDR3 amino acids: CASSLESSGIAGELFF.